This record concerns one T cell receptor (beta chain) sequence. This sample was taken from a study of blood T cell repertoires in COVID-19. Overall study: The analysed material was cDNA or gDNA that came from T cells, B-cell-depleted T cells, or PBMCs.

Original handling: Estimation of nucleated cell counts relied on the amplification of reference gene primers. Produced via immunoSEQ multiplex PCR; TCRdb's table is partial and in-frame only. V and J calls and clone size are copied from that table; D and trimming were computed from the DNA. The table lists approximately 140,000 clones, roughly 88% of them singletons. Germline assignment: CDR1 LNHDA and CDR2 SQIVND (reference sequence). Trimming took off 3 bases at V and 3 bases at J, with 8 bases between the two ends. The CDR3 extends over 14 amino acids. This rearrangement joins TRBV19 to TRBJ2-2, with D unclear. The TCR was taken from a woman aged 25 to 39 with acute COVID-19. Sequencing was carried out using PBMCs or T cells enriched from blood (not recorded which). The CDR3 loop is CASSIFAHTGELFF. CDR3 in DNA: TGTGCCAGTAGTATTTTCGCGCACACCGGGGAGCTGTTTTTT.